The 13 T cell receptor beta chains listed next were all sequenced from one sample in a study of blood T cell repertoires in COVID-19 (TCRdb year 2020). Library generation was performed with the immunoSEQ multiplex PCR assay. This immuneACCESS table, as held by TCRdb, lists in-frame sequences with V and J called but not all clones. Of the missing ones, under half trace to an unresolved V gene in checked studies; the others have no known cause. The sample table contains approximately 220,000 clones; only one count was recorded for roughly 89% of them. The ten top clones hold 6.2% of the sample. Sequencing input: peripheral blood. These receptor sequences come from a man aged 55-75 years who had recovered from COVID-19.

In its sample, this clone was seen many times. The rearrangement joins TRBV3-1 (or the pseudogene TRBV3-2) to TRBJ1-1; D unresolved. The CDR3 length is 14 residues. Germline V gene sequence: CDR1 LGHDT, CDR2 YNNKEL (reference sequence). Trimming took 4 bases from V and 1 from J, leaving 10 bases between them. For the CDR3, the DNA is TGTGCCAGCAGCCGGAGAGAACCGAACACTGAAGCTTTCTTT. This encodes CASSRREPNTEAFF.

The chain has TRBV3-1 (or the pseudogene TRBV3-2) and TRBJ2-5, with TRBD2 identical over 7 bases. Germline V gene lookup returns CDR1 LGHDT and CDR2 YNNKEL (reference sequence). The V gene end was trimmed by 1 base and the J gene end by 5 bases; junction bases not matched to a gene: 7. The CDR3 has 15 amino acids. CDR3 DNA: TGTGCCAGCAGCCAAGGATCCGCACTAGCGGAGACCCAGTACTTC. This codes for CASSQGSALAETQYF.

This rearrangement joins TRBV19 to TRBJ1-5, with TRBD1 matching over 7 bases. Trimming removed 4 bases from V and 2 bases from J; junction bases left unmatched: 8. CDR3 length: 16 amino acids. The germline gives CDR1 LNHDA, CDR2 SQIVND (reference sequence). CDR3 coding DNA: TGTGCCAGTAGTACACAAGACAGGGTACGCAATCAGCCCCAGCATTTT. Its translation: CASSTQDRVRNQPQHF.

J is TRBJ1-2 and V is TRBV28; TRBD1 might be the D (6 bases). Between the trimmed V and J ends, which lost 6 bases and 6 bases, there was a span of 23 bases. The germline gives CDR1 MDHEN, CDR2 SYDVKM. This CDR3 has 16 amino acids. CDR3 amino acids: CASRATDRSPLDGYTF. The DNA of the CDR3 is TGTGCCAGCAGAGCGACAGACAGGAGCCCTTTGGATGGCTACACCTTC.

The chain uses TRBV5-1 and TRBJ2-3; 13 nucleotides line up with TRBD2. V shed 3 bases, J shed 3 bases, and the junction held 7 bases outside the gene matches. The V gene's germline CDR1 is SGHRS and CDR2 YFSETQ. The CDR3 is 17 amino acids. CDR3 nucleotide sequence: TGCGCCAGCAGCTCGGGACTAGCGGGGAGAGGGACAGATACGCAGTATTTT. It encodes CASSSGLAGRGTDTQYF.

The rearrangement joins TRBV19 to TRBJ1-5; 10 bases line up with TRBD1. The CDR3 is 15 amino acids. The germline gives CDR1 LNHDA, CDR2 SQIVND (reference sequence). The trim removed 5 bases at V and 6 bases at J, leaving 7 bases unmatched. The CDR3 DNA sequence: TGTGCCAGTAGTGGGACAGGGGAATTGAGTCAGCCCCAGCATTTT. Translation: CASSGTGELSQPQHF. Full variable domain (remainder filled in from reference TRBV19 and TRBJ1-5): DGGITQSPKYLFRKEGQNVTLSCEQNLNHDAMYWYRQDPGQGLRLIYYSQIVNDFQKGDIAEGYSVSREKKESFPLTVTSAQKNPTAFYLCASSGTGELSQPQHFGDGTRLSIL.

V gene TRBV10-3 combines with J gene TRBJ2-1; TRBD2 agrees at 8 bases. The germline V gene encodes CDR1 ENHRY and CDR2 SYGVKD. The CDR3 totals 17 residues. The ends lost 4 bases at V and 8 bases at J; junction bases unmatched: 16. This CDR3 is CAISGTSGGTVFDEQFF. Written as DNA, the CDR3 is TGTGCCATCAGTGGAACTAGCGGTGGGACGGTTTTTGATGAGCAGTTCTTC.

The rearrangement joins TRBV24-1 to TRBJ2-1, with 12 bases lining up with TRBD1. Unmatched junction bases numbered 9, after V lost 9 bases and J lost 7 bases. The CDR3 extends over 15 amino acids. CDR1 and CDR2 (germline): KGHDR, SFDVKD. DNA for the CDR3: TGTGCCACCTCGGGGACAGGGGGCGATTTGAATGAGCAGTTCTTC. As protein: CATSGTGGDLNEQFF.

In DNA, the CDR3 is TGTGCCAGCAGCTTTCCGGGACTAGCGGACAACAATGAGCAGTTCTTC. Its protein product is CASSFPGLADNNEQFF. The rearrangement uses TRBV7-8 and TRBJ2-1; 11 nucleotides line up with TRBD2. The germline V gene encodes CDR1 SGHVS and CDR2 FQNEAQ. The CDR3 length is 16 residues. The V segment lost 3 bases and the J segment 5 bases; nucleotides outside the gene matches: 6.

V is TRBV4-2 and J is TRBJ2-1, with 8 bases aligning to TRBD2. V was pared by 4 bases and J by 6 bases, with 11 bases of the junction left unmatched. In germline, CDR1 is LGHNA, CDR2 YNFKEQ. The CDR3 runs to 16 residues. CDR3 amino acids: CASSLIAGKMFNEQFF. CDR3 nucleotide sequence: TGTGCCAGCAGCCTTATAGCGGGGAAAATGTTCAATGAGCAGTTCTTC.

This clone was recorded once. The J gene is TRBJ2-1, the V gene TRBV5-1; TRBD2 matches at 8 bases. This CDR3 spans 15 amino acids. V lost 6 bases to trimming and J lost 5 bases; unmatched junction nucleotides: 10. Germline V gene data show CDR1 as SGHRS and CDR2 as YFSETQ. CDR3 coding DNA: TGCGCCAGCACCCTGGGTAGCGGGGAAAACAATGAGCAGTTCTTC. Its translation is CASTLGSGENNEQFF.

The chain recombines TRBV5-6 with TRBJ1-5; 10 bases agree with TRBD1. Germline V gives CDR1 SGHDT, CDR2 YYEEEE. V lost 4 bases, J lost 7 bases, and 14 bases stayed unmatched. The CDR3 consists of 17 residues. The CDR3 sequence is CASSTYRDRGLPQPQHF. The CDR3 DNA reads as TGTGCCAGCAGCACCTACCGGGACAGGGGACTTCCCCAGCCCCAGCATTTT.

The DNA of the CDR3 is TGCGCCAGCATGGGTGGCGGGCTCACATACGAGCAGTACTTC. Translating it yields CASMGGGLTYEQYF. J is TRBJ2-7 and V is TRBV10-2; weak D call: TRBD2 (5 bases). The V gene's germline CDR1 is WSHSY and CDR2 SAAADI. The V end was cut by 7 bases, the J end by 4 bases, with 17 bases between. The CDR3 covers 14 residues.